A selection of T cell receptor beta chains follows, all from one sample in a study of T-cell memory formation after mild COVID-19. TCRdb itself ran the 5' RACE reads through MiXCR, one entry per CDR3 protein. Here the sample spans about 90,000 distinct CDR3 sequences, approximately 15% being singletons. The sequencing input was PBMCs or a T cell subset sorted from them (not recorded which). All receptors derive from a man between 18 and 35 years old who had mild COVID-19 (a few samples of this study predate the infection). Cell type and time point are not known. The CDR3 runs from the conserved cysteine through the conserved F or W. D genes are given only for firm matches. Not all rows give a size; the values are once, few, many and, for expanded clones, a class.

clone size: few; J gene: TRBJ1-2; V gene: TRBV7-3; D gene: TRBD1; CDR3 protein: CASSSQTGQGYTF; CDR3 DNA: TGTGCCAGCAGCTCCCAGACAGGGCAGGGCTACACCTTC
clone size: -; J gene: TRBJ2-2; V gene: TRBV19; D gene: -; CDR3 protein: CASTGLNTGELFF; CDR3 DNA: TGTGCCAGCACAGGGTTGAACACCGGGGAGCTGTTTTTT
clone size: few; J gene: TRBJ2-1; V gene: TRBV7-9; D gene: TRBD1; CDR3 protein: CASTTLGTGLYNEQFF; CDR3 DNA: TGTGCCAGCACCACCTTGGGGACAGGGCTGTACAATGAGCAGTTCTTC
clone size: few; J gene: TRBJ2-7; V gene: TRBV5-1; D gene: TRBD1; CDR3 protein: CASSHGTGAYEQYF; CDR3 DNA: TGCGCCAGCAGCCATGGTACAGGGGCCTACGAGCAGTACTTC
clone size: -; J gene: TRBJ2-1; V gene: TRBV19; D gene: -; CDR3 protein: CASSVASGTSNEQFF; CDR3 DNA: TGTGCCAGTAGCGTCGCCTCCGGGACTTCCAATGAGCAGTTCTTC
clone size: -; J gene: TRBJ1-5; V gene: TRBV4-3; D gene: -; CDR3 protein: CASSQERMTPQHF; CDR3 DNA: TGCGCCAGCAGCCAAGAAAGAATGACGCCCCAGCATTTT
clone size: few; J gene: TRBJ1-3; V gene: TRBV4-2; D gene: -; CDR3 protein: CASSQDRASSGNTIYF; CDR3 DNA: TGTGCCAGCAGCCAAGATCGTGCCTCCTCTGGAAACACCATATATTTT
clone size: -; J gene: TRBJ2-1; V gene: TRBV3-1; D gene: TRBD2; CDR3 protein: CASSQDGSGGEWQFF; CDR3 DNA: TGTGCCAGCAGCCAAGATGGTAGCGGGGGGGAATGGCAGTTCTTC
clone size: many; J gene: TRBJ2-5; V gene: TRBV11-2; D gene: TRBD2; CDR3 protein: CASSADAGLAGGRETQYF; CDR3 DNA: TGTGCCAGCAGCGCGGACGCTGGACTAGCGGGGGGTAGGGAGACCCAGTACTTC
clone size: few; J gene: TRBJ2-2; V gene: TRBV29-1; D gene: -; CDR3 protein: CSVEVGIKNTGELFF; CDR3 DNA: TGCAGCGTTGAGGTTGGGATTAAGAACACCGGGGAGCTGTTTTTT
clone size: -; J gene: TRBJ2-2; V gene: TRBV4-1; D gene: -; CDR3 protein: CASSQAPQATNTGELFF; CDR3 DNA: TGCGCCAGCAGCCAAGCTCCTCAGGCTACGAACACCGGGGAGCTGTTTTTT
clone size: -; J gene: TRBJ2-2; V gene: TRBV29-1; D gene: TRBD2; CDR3 protein: CSVGDSGGGELFF; CDR3 DNA: TGCAGCGTCGGCGACTCGGGGGGCGGGGAGCTGTTTTTT
clone size: few; J gene: TRBJ1-4; V gene: TRBV4-3; D gene: -; CDR3 protein: CASSQDSYEKLFF; CDR3 DNA: TGCGCCAGCAGCCAAGATTCTTACGAAAAACTGTTTTTT
clone size: -; J gene: TRBJ2-3; V gene: TRBV7-6; D gene: TRBD2; CDR3 protein: CASSLPTGGTQYF; CDR3 DNA: TGTGCCAGCAGCCTACCGACGGGGGGTACGCAGTATTTT
clone size: -; J gene: TRBJ2-7; V gene: TRBV27; D gene: -; CDR3 protein: CASSLNPGTSKQYF; CDR3 DNA: TGTGCCAGCAGTCTCAACCCCGGGACCTCAAAGCAGTACTTC
clone size: few; J gene: TRBJ1-2; V gene: TRBV29-1; D gene: -; CDR3 protein: CSVGPTGRGYTF; CDR3 DNA: TGCAGCGTTGGTCCTACGGGGCGCGGCTACACCTTC
clone size: few; J gene: TRBJ1-1; V gene: TRBV18; D gene: -; CDR3 protein: CASSRGPDDTEAFF; CDR3 DNA: TGTGCCAGCTCACGCGGTCCCGACGACACTGAAGCTTTCTTT
clone size: -; J gene: TRBJ2-1; V gene: TRBV6-2/TRBV6-3; D gene: TRBD1; CDR3 protein: CASTPIGQGFNEQFF; CDR3 DNA: TGTGCCAGCACCCCTATTGGACAGGGGTTCAATGAGCAGTTCTTC
clone size: -; J gene: TRBJ2-4; V gene: TRBV20-1; D gene: TRBD1; CDR3 protein: CSANRGRNRGAKNIQYF; CDR3 DNA: TGCAGTGCTAATCGGGGTCGAAACAGGGGTGCCAAAAACATTCAGTACTTC
clone size: -; J gene: TRBJ2-1; V gene: TRBV19; D gene: -; CDR3 protein: CASTRWGGHYNEQFF; CDR3 DNA: TGTGCCAGTACCCGATGGGGGGGACATTACAATGAGCAGTTCTTC
clone size: -; J gene: TRBJ1-5; V gene: TRBV2; D gene: TRBD1; CDR3 protein: CASGTADNSNQPQHF; CDR3 DNA: TGTGCCAGCGGGACAGCTGACAATAGCAATCAGCCCCAGCATTTT
clone size: few; J gene: TRBJ2-5; V gene: TRBV3-1; D gene: -; CDR3 protein: CASSLLKTQYF; CDR3 DNA: TGTGCCAGCAGCCTCTTAAAGACCCAGTACTTC
clone size: few; J gene: TRBJ2-3; V gene: TRBV7-2; D gene: TRBD2; CDR3 protein: CASSFGTSGTDTQYF; CDR3 DNA: TGTGCCAGCAGCTTCGGGACTAGCGGCACAGATACGCAGTATTTT